This TCR beta chain originates from a study of blood T cell repertoires in COVID-19. Study information: Spain, Italy and the United States supplied samples that represented acute and convalescent COVID-19. From T cells, B-cell-depleted T cells, or PBMCs came the material, which was cDNA or gDNA.

CDR1 is SGDLS and CDR2 is YYNGEE in the germline V gene. The CDR3 spans 16 residues. V gave up 4 bases and J gave up 2 bases, with 17 bases separating them. In the original analysis: By means of reference gene primer amplification, nucleated cell counts were estimated. Assay: immunoSEQ multiplex PCR; the TCRdb copy retains only in-frame clones and omits some. V and J calls and clone size are copied from that table; D and trimming were computed from the DNA. Here the sample spans 110,000 or so clones, roughly 80% being singletons. The sequenced sample was peripheral blood. V usage is TRBV9 and J usage is TRBJ2-3; D is possibly TRBD2 (6 bases). The TCR originated in a man in his forties or fifties with acute or convalescent COVID-19. For the CDR3, the DNA is TGTGCCAGCAGCTTCTCCAGCCGGGGGTACACAGATACGCAGTATTTT. It specifies CASSFSSRGYTDTQYF.